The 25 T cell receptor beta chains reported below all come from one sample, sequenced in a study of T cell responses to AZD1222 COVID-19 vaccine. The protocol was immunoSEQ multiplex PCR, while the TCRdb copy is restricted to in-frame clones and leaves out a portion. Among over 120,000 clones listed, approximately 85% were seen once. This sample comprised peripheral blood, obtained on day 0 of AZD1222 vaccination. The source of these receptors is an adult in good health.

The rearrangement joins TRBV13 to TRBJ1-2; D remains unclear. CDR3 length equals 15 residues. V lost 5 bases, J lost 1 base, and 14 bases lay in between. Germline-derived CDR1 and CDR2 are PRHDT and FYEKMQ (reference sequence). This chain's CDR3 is CASSRGPQSNYGYTF. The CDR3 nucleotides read TGTGCCAGCAGCCGTGGGCCACAGAGTAACTATGGCTACACCTTC.

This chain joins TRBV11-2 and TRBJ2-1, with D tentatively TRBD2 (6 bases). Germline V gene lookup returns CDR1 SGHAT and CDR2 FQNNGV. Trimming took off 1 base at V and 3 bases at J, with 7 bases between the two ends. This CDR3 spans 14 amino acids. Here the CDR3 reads CASSLGGVYNEQFF. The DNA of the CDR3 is TGTGCCAGCAGCTTAGGGGGGGTCTACAATGAGCAGTTCTTC.

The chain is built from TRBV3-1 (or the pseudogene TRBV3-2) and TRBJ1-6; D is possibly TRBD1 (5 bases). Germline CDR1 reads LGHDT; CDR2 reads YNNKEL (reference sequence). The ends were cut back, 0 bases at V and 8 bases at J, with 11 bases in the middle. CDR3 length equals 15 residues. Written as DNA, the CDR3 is TGTGCCAGCAGCCAAGATGGGGCGGGGGATTCACCCCTCCACTTT. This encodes CASSQDGAGDSPLHF.

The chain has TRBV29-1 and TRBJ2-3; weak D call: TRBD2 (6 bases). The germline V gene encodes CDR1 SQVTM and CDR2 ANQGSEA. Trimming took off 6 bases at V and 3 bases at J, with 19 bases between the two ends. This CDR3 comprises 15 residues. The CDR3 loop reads CSVPYPVRGTDTQYF. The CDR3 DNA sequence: TGCAGCGTCCCATATCCGGTTCGGGGGACAGATACGCAGTATTTT.

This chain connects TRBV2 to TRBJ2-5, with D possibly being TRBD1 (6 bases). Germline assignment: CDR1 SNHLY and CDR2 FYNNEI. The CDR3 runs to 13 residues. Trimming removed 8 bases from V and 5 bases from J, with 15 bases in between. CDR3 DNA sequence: TGTGCCAGCGGTGGGGGCCTGGAGGAGACCCAGTACTTC. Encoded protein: CASGGGLEETQYF.

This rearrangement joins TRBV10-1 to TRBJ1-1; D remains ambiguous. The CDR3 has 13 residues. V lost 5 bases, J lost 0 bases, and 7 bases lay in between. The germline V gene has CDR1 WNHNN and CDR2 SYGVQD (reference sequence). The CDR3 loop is CASSLSMNTEAFF. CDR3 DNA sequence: TGCGCCAGCAGTCTTAGCATGAACACTGAAGCTTTCTTT.

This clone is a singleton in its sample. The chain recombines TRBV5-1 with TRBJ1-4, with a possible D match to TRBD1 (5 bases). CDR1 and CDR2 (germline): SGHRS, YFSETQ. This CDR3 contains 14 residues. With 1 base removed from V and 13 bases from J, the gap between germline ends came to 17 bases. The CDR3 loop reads CASSLNGGQGGLFF. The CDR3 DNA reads TGCGCCAGCAGCTTGAATGGCGGGCAGGGCGGACTGTTTTTT.

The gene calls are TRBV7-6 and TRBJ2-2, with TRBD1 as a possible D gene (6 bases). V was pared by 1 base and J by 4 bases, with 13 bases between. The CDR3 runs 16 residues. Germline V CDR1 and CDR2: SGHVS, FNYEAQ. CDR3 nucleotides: TGTGCCAGCAGCTTAGAAGGGACAACGACCACCGGGGAGCTGTTTTTT. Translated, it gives CASSLEGTTTTGELFF.

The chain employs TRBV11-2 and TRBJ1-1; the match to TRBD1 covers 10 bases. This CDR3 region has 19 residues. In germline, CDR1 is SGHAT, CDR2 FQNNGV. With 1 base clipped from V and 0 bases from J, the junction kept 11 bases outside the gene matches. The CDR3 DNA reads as TGTGCCAGCAGCTTAGGACAGGGGGCGCGGGGGAATATGAACACTGAAGCTTTCTTT. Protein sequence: CASSLGQGARGNMNTEAFF.

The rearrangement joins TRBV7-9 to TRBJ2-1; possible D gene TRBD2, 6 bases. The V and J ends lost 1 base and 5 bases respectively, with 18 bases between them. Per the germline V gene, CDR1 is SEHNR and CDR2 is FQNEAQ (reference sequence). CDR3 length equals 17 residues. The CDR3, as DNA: TGTGCCAGCAGCTTAGGGAGGGGAGCGTACCCTGACAATGAGCAGTTCTTC. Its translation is CASSLGRGAYPDNEQFF. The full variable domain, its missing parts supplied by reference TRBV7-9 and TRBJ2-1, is DTGVSQNPRHKITKRGQNVTFRCDPISEHNRLYWYRQTLGQGPEFLTYFQNEAQLEKSRLLSDRFSAERPKGSFSTLEIQRTEQGDSAMYLCASSLGRGAYPDNEQFFGPGTRLTVL.

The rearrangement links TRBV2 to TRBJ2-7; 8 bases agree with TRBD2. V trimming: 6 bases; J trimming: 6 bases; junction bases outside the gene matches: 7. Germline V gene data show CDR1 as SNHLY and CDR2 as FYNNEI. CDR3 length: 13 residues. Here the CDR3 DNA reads TGTGCCAGCAGGGCAAGCCGGGGGGGCGAGCAGTACTTC. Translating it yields CASRASRGGEQYF.

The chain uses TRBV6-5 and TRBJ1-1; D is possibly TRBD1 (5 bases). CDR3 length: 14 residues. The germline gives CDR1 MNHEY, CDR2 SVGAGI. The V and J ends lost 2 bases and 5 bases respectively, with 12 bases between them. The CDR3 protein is CASSYGGFWTEAFF. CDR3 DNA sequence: TGTGCCAGCAGTTACGGGGGGTTTTGGACTGAAGCTTTCTTT.

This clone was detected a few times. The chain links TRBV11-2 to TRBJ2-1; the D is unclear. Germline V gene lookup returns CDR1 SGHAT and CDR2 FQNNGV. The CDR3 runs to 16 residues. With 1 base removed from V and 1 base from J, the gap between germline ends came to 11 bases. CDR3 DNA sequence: TGTGCCAGCAGCTTAGGGGGTAGCTCTTCCTACAATGAGCAGTTCTTC. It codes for CASSLGGSSSYNEQFF.

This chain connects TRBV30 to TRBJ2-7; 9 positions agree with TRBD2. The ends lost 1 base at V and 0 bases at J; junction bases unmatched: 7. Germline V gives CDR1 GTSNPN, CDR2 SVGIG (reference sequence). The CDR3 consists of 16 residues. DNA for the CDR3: TGTGCCTGGAGTGGGCGGGGGGGCGCGTCCTCCTACGAGCAGTACTTC. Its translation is CAWSGRGGASSYEQYF.

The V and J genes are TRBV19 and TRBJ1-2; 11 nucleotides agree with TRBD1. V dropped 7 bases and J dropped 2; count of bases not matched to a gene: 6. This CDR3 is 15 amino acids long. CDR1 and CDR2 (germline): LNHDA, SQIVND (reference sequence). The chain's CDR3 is CASNHRDRGNYGYTF. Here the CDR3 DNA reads TGTGCCAGTAATCACCGGGACAGGGGGAACTATGGCTACACCTTC.

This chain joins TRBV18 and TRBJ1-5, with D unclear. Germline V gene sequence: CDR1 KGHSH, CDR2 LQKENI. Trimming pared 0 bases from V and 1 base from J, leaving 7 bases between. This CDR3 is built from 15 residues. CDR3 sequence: CASSPPGLSNQPQHF. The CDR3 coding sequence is TGTGCCAGCTCACCACCGGGGTTGAGCAATCAGCCCCAGCATTTT.

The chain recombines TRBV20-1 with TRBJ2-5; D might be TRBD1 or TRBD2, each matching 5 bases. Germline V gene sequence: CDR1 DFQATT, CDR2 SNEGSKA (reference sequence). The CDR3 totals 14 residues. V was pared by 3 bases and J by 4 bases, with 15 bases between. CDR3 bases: TGCAGTGCTAGTATCGCAGGGACCGGAGAGACCCAGTACTTC. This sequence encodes CSASIAGTGETQYF.

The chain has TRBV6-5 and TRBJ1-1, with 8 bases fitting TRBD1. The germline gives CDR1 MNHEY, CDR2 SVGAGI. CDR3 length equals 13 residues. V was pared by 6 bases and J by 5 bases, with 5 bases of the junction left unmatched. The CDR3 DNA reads TGTGCCAGCAGGGGACAGGCCGTGACTGAAGCTTTCTTT. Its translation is CASRGQAVTEAFF.

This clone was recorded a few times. The DNA of the CDR3 is TGTGCCAGTAGTCGCAAGGGCCAGGGCACTGAAGCTTTCTTT. This codes for CASSRKGQGTEAFF. The chain recombines TRBV19 with TRBJ1-1, with a weak D call TRBD1 (5 bases). Germline V gene sequence: CDR1 LNHDA, CDR2 SQIVND (reference sequence). V was cut by 5 bases and J by 4 bases, with 14 bases left in between. This CDR3 has 14 amino acids.

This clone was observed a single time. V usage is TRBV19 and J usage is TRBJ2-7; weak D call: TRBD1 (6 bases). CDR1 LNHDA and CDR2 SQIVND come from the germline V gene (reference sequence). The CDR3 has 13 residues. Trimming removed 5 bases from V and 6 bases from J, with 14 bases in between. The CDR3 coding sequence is TGTGCCAGTAGTGCCCGCATAGGGGGCGAGCAGTACTTC. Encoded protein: CASSARIGGEQYF.

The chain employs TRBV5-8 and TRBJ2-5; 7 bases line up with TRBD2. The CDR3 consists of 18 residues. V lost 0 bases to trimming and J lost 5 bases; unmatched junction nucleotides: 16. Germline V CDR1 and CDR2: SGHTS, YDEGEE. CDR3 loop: CASSLGFQSFGGKETQYF. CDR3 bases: TGTGCCAGCAGCTTGGGTTTTCAAAGCTTCGGGGGGAAGGAGACCCAGTACTTC.

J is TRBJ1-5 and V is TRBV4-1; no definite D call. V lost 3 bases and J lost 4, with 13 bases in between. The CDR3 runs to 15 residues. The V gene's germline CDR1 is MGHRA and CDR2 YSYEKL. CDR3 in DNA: TGCGCCAGCAGCCAGGTCCTAGGGAGTAATCAGCCCCAGCATTTT. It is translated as CASSQVLGSNQPQHF.

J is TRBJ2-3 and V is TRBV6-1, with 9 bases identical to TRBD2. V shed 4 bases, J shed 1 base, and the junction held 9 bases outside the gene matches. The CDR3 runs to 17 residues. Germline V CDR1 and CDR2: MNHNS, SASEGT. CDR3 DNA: TGTGCCAGCAGTGTCGCGGGGGGGATCCCTGGCACAGATACGCAGTATTTT. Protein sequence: CASSVAGGIPGTDTQYF.

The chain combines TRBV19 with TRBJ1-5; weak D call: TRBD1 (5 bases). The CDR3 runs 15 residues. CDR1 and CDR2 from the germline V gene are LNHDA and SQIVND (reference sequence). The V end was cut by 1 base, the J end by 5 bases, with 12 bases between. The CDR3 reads CASSIGGVYDQPQHF. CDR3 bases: TGTGCCAGTAGTATAGGAGGGGTTTACGATCAGCCCCAGCATTTT.

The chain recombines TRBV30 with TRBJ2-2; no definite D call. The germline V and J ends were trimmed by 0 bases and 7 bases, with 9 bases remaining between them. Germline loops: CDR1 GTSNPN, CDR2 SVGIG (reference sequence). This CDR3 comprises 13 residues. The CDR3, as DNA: TGTGCCTGGAGTGTTTCTAACGGCGGGGAGCTGTTTTTT. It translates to CAWSVSNGGELFF.